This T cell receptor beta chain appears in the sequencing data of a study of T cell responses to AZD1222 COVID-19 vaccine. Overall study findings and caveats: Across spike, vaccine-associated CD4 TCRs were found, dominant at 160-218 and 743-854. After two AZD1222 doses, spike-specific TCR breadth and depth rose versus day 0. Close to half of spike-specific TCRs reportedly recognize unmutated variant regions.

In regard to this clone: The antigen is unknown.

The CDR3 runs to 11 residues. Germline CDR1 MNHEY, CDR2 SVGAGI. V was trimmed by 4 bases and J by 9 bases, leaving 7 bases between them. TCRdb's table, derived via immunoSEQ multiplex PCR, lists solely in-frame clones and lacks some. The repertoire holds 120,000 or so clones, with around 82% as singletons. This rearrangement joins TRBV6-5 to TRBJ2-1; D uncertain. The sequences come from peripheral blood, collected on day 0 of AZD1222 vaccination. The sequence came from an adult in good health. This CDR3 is CASSSRVEQFF. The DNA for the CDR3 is TGTGCCAGCAGTTCCAGAGTTGAGCAGTTCTTC.